This passage covers 10 T cell receptor beta chains from one sample sequenced in a study of cytomegalovirus exposure and HLA in healthy donors. This PCR relied on a set of 60 Vbeta primers and 13 Jbeta primers. TCRdb keeps only in-frame clones here, not all; method: immunoSEQ multiplex PCR. Seen here are about 100,000 clones, approximately 68% observed once, and the top ten hold under 5.5%. The material sequenced was PBMCs. The source of these receptors is a woman younger than 35 in good health and CMV-seropositive.

The CDR3 is CASSLMEGARTGELFF. The CDR3 DNA is TGTGCCAGCAGTTTAATGGAGGGGGCACGAACCGGGGAGCTGTTTTTT. This chain joins TRBV27 and TRBJ2-2; tentatively, D is TRBD1 (7 bases). CDR1 is MNHEY and CDR2 is SMNVEV in the germline V gene (reference sequence). The CDR3 loop spans 16 amino acids. Trimming took 2 bases from V and 5 from J, leaving 15 bases between them.

The chain links TRBV19 to TRBJ2-1, with D possibly matching TRBD2 (6 bases). The V end was cut by 4 bases, the J end by 5 bases, with 12 bases between. CDR3 length: 14 residues. CDR1 is LNHDA and CDR2 is SQIVND in the germline V gene (reference sequence). Written as DNA, the CDR3 is TGTGCCAGTAGTAGGGTAGCGGTACACAATGAGCAGTTCTTC. Protein product: CASSRVAVHNEQFF.

J is TRBJ2-5 and V is TRBV6-5; 8 bases are a match to TRBD1. The CDR3 has 16 amino acids. Trimming at V came to 4 bases and at J to 1 base, leaving 8 bases not matched to a gene. CDR1 and CDR2 (germline): MNHEY, SVGAGI. The CDR3 sequence is CASSFPNDRGQETQYF. CDR3 nucleotides: TGTGCCAGCAGTTTCCCCAACGACAGGGGCCAAGAGACCCAGTACTTC.

The rearrangement joins TRBV14 to TRBJ2-5, with TRBD2 matching over 14 bases. V lost 5 bases, J lost 4 bases, and 3 bases stayed unmatched. Germline CDR1 reads SGHDN; CDR2 reads FVKESK. The CDR3 is 15 residues long. As DNA, the CDR3 is TGTGCCAGCAGCAGACTAGCGGGAGGGGCAGAGACCCAGTACTTC. As protein: CASSRLAGGAETQYF.

Only a few counts were recorded for this clone. The V and J genes are TRBV6-1 and TRBJ1-1; weak D call: TRBD1 (5 bases). The germline gives CDR1 MNHNS, CDR2 SASEGT. V lost 5 bases to trimming and J lost 1 base, with 8 bases between them. The CDR3 is 13 amino acids. Here the CDR3 reads CASSSQGNTEAFF. The CDR3 DNA reads as TGTGCCAGCAGTTCCCAGGGGAACACTGAAGCTTTCTTT.

Regarding this clone: This specimen includes other DNA sequences encoding the same CDR3. J is TRBJ1-5 and V is TRBV30; no clear D. This CDR3 region has 13 residues. V gave up 3 bases and J gave up 7 bases, with 13 bases separating them. The germline V gene encodes CDR1 GTSNPN and CDR2 SVGIG (reference sequence). This CDR3 reads CAWSPGGNQPQHF. The DNA for the CDR3 is TGTGCCTGGAGCCCGGGAGGGAACCAGCCCCAGCATTTT. The full variable domain, with the rest looked up from reference TRBV30 and TRBJ1-5, is SQTIHQWPATLVQPVGSPLSLECTVEGTSNPNLYWYRQAAGRGLQLLFYSVGIGQISSEVPQNLSASRPQDRQFILSSKKLLLSDSGFYLCAWSPGGNQPQHFGDGTRLSIL.

The chain uses TRBV19 and TRBJ1-1; D uncertain. The V end lost 1 base, the J end lost 4 bases, and 7 bases lay between the germline ends. Germline CDR1 and CDR2: LNHDA and SQIVND (reference sequence). The CDR3 has 13 residues. For the CDR3, the DNA is TGTGCCAGTAGTATAGTTTCTACCACTGAAGCTTTCTTT. This sequence encodes CASSIVSTTEAFF. Complete variable domain (other parts from reference TRBV19 and TRBJ1-1): DGGITQSPKYLFRKEGQNVTLSCEQNLNHDAMYWYRQDPGQGLRLIYYSQIVNDFQKGDIAEGYSVSREKKESFPLTVTSAQKNPTAFYLCASSIVSTTEAFFGQGTRLTVV.

The CDR3 loop is CASSLTRRDTEAFF. DNA for the CDR3: TGTGCCAGCAGCCTGACCCGGAGGGACACTGAAGCTTTCTTT. The chain has TRBV27 and TRBJ1-1; D gene uncertain. Trimming shortened V by 6 bases and J by 3 bases, and 14 bases separated the two germline ends. The germline V gene has CDR1 MNHEY and CDR2 SMNVEV (reference sequence). This CDR3 region has 14 residues.

The chain has TRBV4-3 and TRBJ2-2, with D perhaps TRBD1 (6 bases). The CDR3 is made up of 15 amino acids. Germline values: CDR1 LGHNA, CDR2 YSLEER. Trimming took 1 base from V and 10 from J, leaving 16 bases between them. CDR3 DNA sequence: TGCGCCAGCAGCCAAGGGACAGCCCCGACACCGGAGCTGTTTTTT. Amino acid sequence: CASSQGTAPTPELFF.

J is TRBJ1-3 and V is TRBV7-8; D not resolved. Trimming took off 2 bases at V and 3 bases at J, with 11 bases between the two ends. This CDR3 region has 15 residues. The germline V gene encodes CDR1 SGHVS and CDR2 FQNEAQ. CDR3 amino acids: CASSLTGGNGNTIYF. CDR3 sequence (DNA): TGTGCCAGCAGCTTAACTGGCGGGAATGGAAACACCATATATTTT.